These 18 T cell receptor beta chains came from one sample sequenced in a study of shared T cell receptors in the human thymus. Method: immunoSEQ multiplex PCR; TCRdb's copy keeps in-frame clones and lacks some. The sample has 640,000 or so clones, 70% to 90% seen once. These same data were also listed under a study on human thymus T cells.

Sequenced sample: thymocytes. These receptor sequences come from a boy younger than two with a congenital heart defect.

V usage is TRBV6-5 and J usage is TRBJ2-3; D gene uncertain. The CDR3 runs 13 residues. Trimming took 4 bases from V and 1 from J, leaving 6 bases between them. Germline V CDR1 and CDR2: MNHEY, SVGAGI. CDR3 in amino acids: CASSFGGTDTQYF. The CDR3 nucleotides read TGTGCCAGCAGTTTCGGAGGCACAGATACGCAGTATTTT.

In DNA, the CDR3 is TGTGCCAGCAGTTTCCTTACGGACAGTGTTGAGCAGTTCTTC. Its translation: CASSFLTDSVEQFF. The chain joins TRBV27 to TRBJ2-1; perhaps TRBD1 as D (6 bases). Germline values: CDR1 MNHEY, CDR2 SMNVEV (reference sequence). Trimming cost V 3 bases and J 9 bases, with 15 bases left between them. The CDR3 has 14 amino acids.

The chain joins TRBV4-3 to TRBJ1-2, with D uncertain. V lost 1 base, J lost 3 bases, and 3 bases lay in between. The CDR3 totals 12 residues. Germline CDR1 reads LGHNA; CDR2 reads YSLEER. The CDR3 DNA reads TGCGCCAGCAGCCAAGGGCACTATGGCTACACCTTC. Residues: CASSQGHYGYTF.

The chain links TRBV7-9 to TRBJ2-3; 11 nucleotides agree with TRBD2. This CDR3 is 16 amino acids long. Germline V gives CDR1 SEHNR, CDR2 FQNEAQ (reference sequence). After removal of 1 base from V and 2 bases from J, the junction contained 2 bases not matched to a gene. The CDR3 sequence is CASSLVGLAATDTQYF. The DNA for the CDR3 is TGTGCCAGCAGCTTAGTGGGACTAGCGGCCACAGATACGCAGTATTTT.

The chain is built from TRBV5-1 and TRBJ1-1; TRBD1 matches 7 bases. V lost 6 bases to trimming and J lost 1 base; unmatched junction nucleotides: 12. The CDR3 runs 16 residues. Germline-derived CDR1 and CDR2 are SGHRS and YFSETQ. The CDR3 loop is CASTLAGTASNTEAFF. As DNA, the CDR3 is TGCGCCAGCACCCTGGCAGGGACAGCCTCGAACACTGAAGCTTTCTTT.

This chain uses TRBV14 with TRBJ2-7; 7 nucleotides line up with TRBD2. This CDR3 contains 14 residues. Germline CDR1 is SGHDN and CDR2 is FVKESK. The V and J ends lost 6 bases and 0 bases, in that order; junction bases with no gene match: 5. The DNA for the CDR3 is TGTGCCAGCAGTCGACTAGCCCCCTCCTACGAGCAGTACTTC. This gives the protein CASSRLAPSYEQYF.

The V and J genes are TRBV6-5 and TRBJ1-2; the match to TRBD1 covers 7 bases. This CDR3 has 15 amino acids. V was pared by 2 bases and J by 1 base, with 4 bases of the junction left unmatched. Germline V gene lookup returns CDR1 MNHEY and CDR2 SVGAGI. The CDR3 loop reads CASSYAGQINYGYTF. The CDR3 coding sequence is TGTGCCAGCAGTTACGCGGGACAGATTAACTATGGCTACACCTTC.

This chain connects TRBV4-3 to TRBJ1-1; the D is unclear. CDR1 LGHNA and CDR2 YSLEER come from the germline V gene. V lost 0 bases and J lost 1, with 9 bases in between. The CDR3 contains 15 residues. This CDR3 reads CASSQDGHSNTEAFF. Here the CDR3 DNA reads TGCGCCAGCAGCCAAGATGGGCACTCGAACACTGAAGCTTTCTTT.

This rearrangement joins TRBV2 to TRBJ2-1; 7 positions agree with TRBD1. V lost 10 bases and J lost 8; bases outside the gene matches: 11. Germline CDR1 SNHLY, CDR2 FYNNEI. The CDR3 has 13 amino acids. The CDR3 nucleotides are TGTGCCATGACGAGGACAGGCTGGGATGAGCAGTTCTTC. Its translation is CAMTRTGWDEQFF.

The chain recombines TRBV6-1 with TRBJ2-7; 8 nucleotides match TRBD1. J was trimmed by 2 bases and V by 6 bases; bases with no gene match: 9. CDR1 is MNHNS and CDR2 is SASEGT in the germline V gene. This CDR3 has 15 residues. The CDR3 DNA sequence: TGTGCCAGCAGCAAAAAGAGGACAGGGCCCTACGAGCAGTACTTC. Residues: CASSKKRTGPYEQYF.

The chain uses TRBV29-1 and TRBJ1-2, with no clear D. Germline CDR1 SQVTM, CDR2 ANQGSEA. Deletions cut 5 bases from V and 6 bases from J, with 13 bases between. This CDR3 contains 12 residues. This chain's CDR3 is CSVSQATNGYTF. CDR3 nucleotides: TGCAGCGTTAGTCAGGCTACGAATGGCTACACCTTC.

This chain links TRBV7-9 with TRBJ2-7; TRBD2 matches 13 bases. Germline trimming cut 5 bases from V and 7 bases from J; bases unmatched to any gene: 8. This CDR3 spans 15 amino acids. The V gene's germline CDR1 is SEHNR and CDR2 FQNEAQ (reference sequence). This CDR3 reads CASSLRTSGGDEQYF. The CDR3 bases are TGTGCCAGCAGCCTCCGGACTAGCGGGGGAGATGAGCAGTACTTC.

As DNA, the CDR3 is TGCGCCAGCAGCTTGGGAGCGGGAGGTTCGGGTAATGAGCAGTTCTTC. This sequence encodes CASSLGAGGSGNEQFF. The chain employs TRBV5-1 and TRBJ2-1; TRBD2 agrees at 9 bases. J was trimmed by 7 bases and V by 0 bases; bases with no gene match: 8. The length of the CDR3 is 16 residues. Germline CDR1 and CDR2: SGHRS and YFSETQ.

The rearrangement links TRBV18 to TRBJ2-5; 7 bases fit TRBD2. Per germline, CDR1 KGHSH and CDR2 LQKENI. Germline trimming cut 4 bases from V and 0 bases from J; bases unmatched to any gene: 5. The CDR3 length is 15 residues. The CDR3 here is CASSRTREDQETQYF. In DNA, the CDR3 is TGTGCCAGCTCACGGACTAGGGAGGACCAAGAGACCCAGTACTTC.

The chain recombines TRBV30 with TRBJ2-2; a weak D match, TRBD1 (6 bases). The CDR3 length is 14 residues. V was cut by 7 bases and J by 1 base, with 13 bases left in between. CDR1 and CDR2 from the germline V gene are GTSNPN and SVGIG (reference sequence). The CDR3 DNA reads as TGTGCCTATGGATCAGGGGTGAACACCGGGGAGCTGTTTTTT. It is translated as CAYGSGVNTGELFF.

This sequence joins TRBV4-1 and TRBJ2-7, with 10 bases lining up with TRBD2. CDR3 length equals 16 residues. With 5 bases clipped from V and 3 bases from J, the junction kept 10 bases outside the gene matches. Germline-derived CDR1 and CDR2 are MGHRA and YSYEKL. CDR3 nucleotides: TGCGCCAGCAGCTCAACCCCTACTAGCGGGGACTACGAGCAGTACTTC. Translation: CASSSTPTSGDYEQYF.

This rearrangement joins TRBV5-6 to TRBJ2-7; perhaps TRBD1 as D (7 bases). The CDR3 consists of 16 residues. The germline CDR1 and CDR2 sequences are SGHDT and YYEEEE. The V end was cut by 4 bases, the J end by 5 bases, with 22 bases between. CDR3 bases: TGTGCCAGCAGCCCCCACCGGAAGGGGGCTAGCGACGAGCAGTACTTC. As protein: CASSPHRKGASDEQYF.

The chain employs TRBV5-1 and TRBJ2-7; 7 bases are shared with TRBD1. V gave up 0 bases and J gave up 6 bases; unmatched junction bases: 18. In germline, CDR1 is SGHRS, CDR2 YFSETQ. The CDR3 is made up of 18 amino acids. CDR3 residues: CASSLGVLGPGQTSEQYF. In DNA form, the CDR3 reads TGCGCCAGCAGCTTGGGCGTTTTGGGCCCGGGACAGACGAGCGAGCAGTACTTC.